Following are 14 T cell receptor beta chains from one sample sequenced in a study of CD4 T cells in relation to SARS-CoV-2 and coronaviruses. The method was immunoSEQ multiplex PCR; TCRdb's version includes in-frame clones alone and lacks a portion of them. The sample has about 37,000 clones, around 82% seen once. The antigens these receptors bind are not known. Material: naive CD4+ T cells from PBMCs, cultured in vitro. Subset: naive CD4+ T cells isolated by negative enrichment. The receptor source for this set is an adult with COVID-19.

CDR3 in amino acids: CASSLQTGSAGNTIYF. DNA of the CDR3: TGTGCCAGCAGCTTACAGACAGGGTCGGCCGGAAACACCATATATTTT. The chain recombines TRBV7-9 with TRBJ1-3; 7 bases align to TRBD1. CDR3 length: 16 residues. V lost 2 bases to trimming and J lost 4 bases; unmatched junction nucleotides: 8. Germline V gene lookup returns CDR1 SEHNR and CDR2 FQNEAQ (reference sequence).

V is TRBV7-6 and J is TRBJ2-7, with 7 nucleotides matching TRBD2. Germline V lookup: CDR1 SGHVS, CDR2 FNYEAQ. The V segment lost 4 bases and the J segment 7 bases; nucleotides outside the gene matches: 10. There are 14 residues in the CDR3. CDR3 sequence reads: CASSSSRVGGEQYF. DNA for the CDR3: TGTGCCAGCAGCTCCTCTCGGGTGGGGGGGGAGCAGTACTTC.

The gene calls are TRBV28 and TRBJ2-7; 7 bases are a match to TRBD1. Looked up from germline, CDR1 is MDHEN and CDR2 is SYDVKM. J was trimmed by 3 bases and V by 4 bases; bases with no gene match: 6. The CDR3 sequence is 14 residues long. The CDR3 protein is CASSSTGTVYEQYF. CDR3 DNA sequence: TGTGCCAGCAGTTCGACCGGGACAGTCTACGAGCAGTACTTC.

This chain connects TRBV3-1 (or the pseudogene TRBV3-2) to TRBJ1-6, with D unclear. CDR1 is LGHDT, CDR2 YNNKEL, per germline (reference sequence). The CDR3 consists of 13 residues. V was trimmed by 1 base and J by 14 bases, leaving 12 bases between them. This CDR3 reads CASSQGEAGSLHF. The CDR3 coding sequence is TGTGCCAGCAGCCAAGGGGAGGCGGGGTCCCTCCACTTT.

The rearrangement links TRBV19 to TRBJ1-1; D remains unclear. With 3 bases removed from V and 3 bases from J, the gap between germline ends came to 11 bases. Germline loops: CDR1 LNHDA, CDR2 SQIVND (reference sequence). The CDR3 runs 14 residues. The CDR3 reads CASSIRRGYTEAFF. DNA for the CDR3: TGTGCCAGTAGTATTAGGCGCGGGTACACTGAAGCTTTCTTT.

The chain recombines TRBV18 with TRBJ2-7; 7 bases are shared with TRBD2. The germline gives CDR1 KGHSH, CDR2 LQKENI. CDR3 length equals 14 residues. Trimming cost V 0 bases and J 3 bases; bases outside gene matches: 2. CDR3 sequence: CASSPPGGGYEQYF. CDR3 sequence (DNA): TGTGCCAGCTCACCACCGGGGGGGGGCTACGAGCAGTACTTC.

The V and J genes are TRBV3-1 (or the pseudogene TRBV3-2) and TRBJ2-3; 9 positions agree with TRBD1. The CDR3 spans 14 residues. Per germline, CDR1 LGHDT and CDR2 YNNKEL (reference sequence). Trimming took 5 bases from V and 3 from J; bases not matched to a gene: 3. The CDR3 reads CASSNDRGTDTQYF. For the CDR3, the DNA is TGTGCCAGCAGCAACGACAGGGGGACAGATACGCAGTATTTT.

The chain employs TRBV29-1 and TRBJ2-1, with unresolved D. Germline V gives CDR1 SQVTM, CDR2 ANQGSEA. Between the trimmed V and J ends, which lost 6 bases and 10 bases, there was a span of 13 bases. The CDR3 covers 11 residues. DNA of the CDR3: TGCAGCGTCGATAGGACGGAGGAGCAGTTCTTC. Translating it yields CSVDRTEEQFF.

This clone was observed a handful of times. V usage is TRBV7-9 and J usage is TRBJ2-2; 9 nucleotides agree with TRBD1. CDR3 size: 16 residues. CDR1 is SEHNR and CDR2 is FQNEAQ in the germline V gene (reference sequence). J was trimmed by 6 bases and V by 6 bases; bases with no gene match: 11. CDR3 in amino acids: CASRRRDRENAGELFF. CDR3 DNA sequence: TGTGCCAGCAGACGCCGGGACAGGGAAAACGCCGGGGAGCTGTTTTTT. Looking up the rest from reference TRBV7-9 and TRBJ2-2 gives the full variable domain: DTGVSQNPRHKITKRGQNVTFRCDPISEHNRLYWYRQTLGQGPEFLTYFQNEAQLEKSRLLSDRFSAERPKGSFSTLEIQRTEQGDSAMYLCASRRRDRENAGELFFGEGSRLTVL.

The rearrangement joins TRBV28 to TRBJ2-5; 7 bases map to TRBD2. Per the germline V gene, CDR1 is MDHEN and CDR2 is SYDVKM. CDR3 size: 15 residues. Losses at the gene ends were 6 bases for V and 0 bases for J; bases not matched to a gene: 7. CDR3 coding DNA: TGTGCCAGCAGCACGAAGCGGGACTACCAAGAGACCCAGTACTTC. It translates to CASSTKRDYQETQYF.

This sequence joins TRBV6-5 and TRBJ2-1; D possibly uses TRBD1 or TRBD2 (5 bases each). This CDR3 is built from 14 residues. CDR1 is MNHEY and CDR2 is SVGAGI in the germline V gene. V lost 4 bases to trimming and J lost 5 bases, with 12 bases between them. The CDR3 sequence: CASSFGLGHNEQFF. CDR3 nucleotides: TGTGCCAGCAGTTTCGGCTTGGGACACAATGAGCAGTTCTTC.

This clone came up a few times. The chain couples TRBV5-4 to TRBJ2-3, with D perhaps TRBD2 (5 bases). Germline CDR1 reads SGHNT; CDR2 reads YYREEE (reference sequence). With 4 bases removed from V and 6 bases from J, the gap between germline ends came to 12 bases. The CDR3 has 13 amino acids. Here the CDR3 DNA reads TGTGCCAGCAGCGAACACGGGGTTGATACGCAGTATTTT. This sequence encodes CASSEHGVDTQYF.

This chain uses TRBV4-3 with TRBJ2-3, with D possibly being TRBD2 (5 bases). The CDR3 runs to 20 residues. Germline lookup yields CDR1 LGHNA and CDR2 YSLEER. V was pared by 0 bases and J by 3 bases, with 25 bases between. The CDR3 sequence: CASSQEWGRGSTRRTDTQYF. CDR3 nucleotide sequence: TGCGCCAGCAGCCAAGAGTGGGGTAGAGGAAGCACTAGGAGAACAGATACGCAGTATTTT.

A single count supports this clone. The V gene is TRBV6-5, the J gene TRBJ2-7, with 8 bases fitting TRBD1. The V gene end was trimmed by 9 bases and the J gene end by 1 base; junction bases not matched to a gene: 11. The CDR3 loop spans 15 amino acids. Germline V gives CDR1 MNHEY, CDR2 SVGAGI. The chain's CDR3 is CASRRDRGPSYEQYF. The CDR3 nucleotides are TGTGCCAGTCGCCGAGACAGGGGACCATCCTACGAGCAGTACTTC.